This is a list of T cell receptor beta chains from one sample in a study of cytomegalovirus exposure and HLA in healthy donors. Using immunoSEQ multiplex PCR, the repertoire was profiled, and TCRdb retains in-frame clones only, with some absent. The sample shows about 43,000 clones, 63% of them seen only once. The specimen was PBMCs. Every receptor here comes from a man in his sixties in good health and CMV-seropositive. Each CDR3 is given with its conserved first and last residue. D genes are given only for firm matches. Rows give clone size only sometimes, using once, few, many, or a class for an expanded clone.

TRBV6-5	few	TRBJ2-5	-	CASRPLGGETQYF	TGTGCCAGCAGGCCCTTGGGGGGAGAGACCCAGTACTTC
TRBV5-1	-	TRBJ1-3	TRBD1	CASSEGQGGYSGNTIYF	TGCGCCAGCAGCGAAGGACAGGGAGGTTACTCTGGAAACACCATATATTTT
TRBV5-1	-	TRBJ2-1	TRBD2	CASSFGGGLGEQFF	TGCGCCAGCAGCTTTGGGGGAGGGCTCGGTGAGCAGTTCTTC
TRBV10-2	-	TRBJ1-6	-	CASSETAHQTNSPLHF	TGCGCCAGCAGTGAGACAGCCCACCAGACCAATTCACCCCTCCACTTT
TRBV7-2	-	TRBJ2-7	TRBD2	CASRVAGGPYEQYF	TGTGCCAGCAGAGTAGCGGGAGGGCCTTACGAGCAGTACTTC
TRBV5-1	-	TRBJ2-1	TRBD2	CASSLGPGTSPYNEQFF	TGCGCCAGCAGCTTGGGCCCCGGGACTAGCCCCTACAATGAGCAGTTCTTC
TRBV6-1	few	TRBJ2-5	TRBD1	CASRAGTGQETQYF	TGTGCCAGCAGAGCCGGGACAGGGCAAGAGACCCAGTACTTC
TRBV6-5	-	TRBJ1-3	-	CASSSRNTIYF	TGTGCCAGCAGTAGCCGAAACACCATATATTTT
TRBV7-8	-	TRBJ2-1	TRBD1	CASSSPDRGPTYNEQFF	TGTGCCAGCAGCTCACCCGACAGGGGGCCCACCTACAATGAGCAGTTCTTC
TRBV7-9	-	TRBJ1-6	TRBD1	CASTLTGTGVGSPLHF	TGTGCCAGCACCTTAACCGGGACAGGGGTCGGTTCACCCCTCCACTTT
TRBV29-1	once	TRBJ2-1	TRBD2	CSVEKVAGASGRGRDEQFF	TGCAGCGTTGAAAAGGTCGCGGGCGCTAGCGGGAGGGGGAGGGATGAGCAGTTCTTC
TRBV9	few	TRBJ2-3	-	CASSVAGMHTDTQYF	TGTGCCAGCAGCGTAGCAGGGATGCACACAGATACGCAGTATTTT
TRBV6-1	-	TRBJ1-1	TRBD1	CASSERLTGGEAFF	TGTGCCAGCAGTGAAAGGTTAACAGGGGGCGAAGCTTTCTTT
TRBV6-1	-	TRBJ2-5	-	CASSESGAGETQYF	TGTGCCAGCAGTGAATCCGGGGCGGGGGAGACCCAGTACTTC
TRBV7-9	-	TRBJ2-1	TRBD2	CASSPQASGISMYEQFF	TGTGCCAGCAGCCCTCAGGCTAGCGGGATTAGTATGTATGAGCAGTTCTTC
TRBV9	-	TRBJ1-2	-	CASSVAKAGARYGYTF	TGTGCCAGCAGCGTAGCTAAGGCGGGGGCTCGCTATGGCTACACCTTC
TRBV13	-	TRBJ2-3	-	CASSLGEADTQYF	TGTGCCAGCAGCTTAGGGGAGGCAGATACGCAGTATTTT
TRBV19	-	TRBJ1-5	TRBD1	CASSMTGIGQPQHF	TGTGCCAGTAGTATGACAGGGATCGGCCAGCCCCAGCATTTT
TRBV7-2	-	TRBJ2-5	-	CASSQRRGLETQYF	TGTGCCAGCAGCCAGCGGAGGGGGCTGGAGACCCAGTACTTC
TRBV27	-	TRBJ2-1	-	CASALATSYNEQFF	TGTGCCAGCGCTTTAGCTACCTCCTACAATGAGCAGTTCTTC
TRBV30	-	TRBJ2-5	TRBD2	CAWPSLADQETQYF	TGTGCCTGGCCGTCCCTAGCGGACCAAGAGACCCAGTACTTC
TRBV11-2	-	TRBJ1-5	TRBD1	CASSLARGTANQPQHF	TGTGCCAGCAGCTTAGCCCGAGGGACAGCTAATCAGCCCCAGCATTTT
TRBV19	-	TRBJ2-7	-	CASSPSDTIDYEQYF	TGTGCCAGTAGTCCATCTGACACCATAGACTACGAGCAGTACTTC
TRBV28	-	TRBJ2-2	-	CASSFSEGLTGELFF	TGTGCCAGCAGTTTCTCCGAGGGCTTGACCGGGGAGCTGTTTTTT
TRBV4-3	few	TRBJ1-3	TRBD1	CASSQGTGPGGNTIYF	TGCGCCAGCAGCCAAGGGACAGGTCCGGGAGGAAACACCATATATTTT
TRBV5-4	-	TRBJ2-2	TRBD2	CASSPGTRTNTGELFF	TGTGCCAGCAGCCCCGGGACTAGGACTAACACCGGGGAGCTGTTTTTT
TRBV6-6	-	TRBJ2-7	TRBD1	CASRGTGEGYEQYF	TGTGCCAGCAGAGGGACAGGGGAGGGCTACGAGCAGTACTTC
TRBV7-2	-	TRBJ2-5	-	CASSPPGQETQYF	TGTGCCAGCAGCCCCCCGGGACAAGAGACCCAGTACTTC
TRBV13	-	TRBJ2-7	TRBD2	CASIRTSGNYEQYF	TGTGCCAGCATCAGGACTAGCGGGAACTACGAGCAGTACTTC
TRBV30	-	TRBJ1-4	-	CAWRVRGHEKLFF	TGTGCCTGGAGAGTACGGGGTCATGAAAAACTGTTTTTT
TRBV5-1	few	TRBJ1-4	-	CASSPGEGKLFF	TGCGCCAGCAGCCCTGGAGAGGGAAAACTGTTTTTT
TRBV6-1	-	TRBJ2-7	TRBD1	CASSDPLTGKYEQYF	TGTGCCAGCAGTGACCCCCTGACAGGGAAGTACGAGCAGTACTTC
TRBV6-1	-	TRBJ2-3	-	CASSFSDLDTDTQYF	TGTGCCAGCAGCTTTAGCGATCTAGACACAGATACGCAGTATTTT
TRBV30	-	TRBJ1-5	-	CAWSGGGPQHF	TGTGCCTGGAGTGGAGGCGGGCCCCAGCATTTT
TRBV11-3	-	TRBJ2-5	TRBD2	CASSLSQGLAQETQYF	TGTGCCAGCAGCTTAAGCCAGGGACTAGCCCAAGAGACCCAGTACTTC
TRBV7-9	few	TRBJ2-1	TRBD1	CASSTRGPDEQFF	TGTGCCAGCAGCACCAGGGGGCCGGACGAGCAGTTCTTC
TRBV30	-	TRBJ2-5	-	CAWSVWGGRETQYF	TGTGCCTGGAGTGTATGGGGGGGCAGAGAGACCCAGTACTTC
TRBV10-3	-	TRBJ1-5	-	CAIRDSSNQPQHF	TGTGCCATCAGAGACAGTAGCAATCAGCCCCAGCATTTT
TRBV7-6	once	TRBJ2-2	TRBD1	CASSLWDRELAGELFF	TGTGCCAGCAGCTTATGGGACAGGGAATTGGCCGGGGAGCTGTTTTTT
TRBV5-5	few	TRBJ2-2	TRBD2	CASSLGLAVNTGELFF	TGTGCCAGCAGCTTGGGACTAGCGGTTAACACCGGGGAGCTGTTTTTT